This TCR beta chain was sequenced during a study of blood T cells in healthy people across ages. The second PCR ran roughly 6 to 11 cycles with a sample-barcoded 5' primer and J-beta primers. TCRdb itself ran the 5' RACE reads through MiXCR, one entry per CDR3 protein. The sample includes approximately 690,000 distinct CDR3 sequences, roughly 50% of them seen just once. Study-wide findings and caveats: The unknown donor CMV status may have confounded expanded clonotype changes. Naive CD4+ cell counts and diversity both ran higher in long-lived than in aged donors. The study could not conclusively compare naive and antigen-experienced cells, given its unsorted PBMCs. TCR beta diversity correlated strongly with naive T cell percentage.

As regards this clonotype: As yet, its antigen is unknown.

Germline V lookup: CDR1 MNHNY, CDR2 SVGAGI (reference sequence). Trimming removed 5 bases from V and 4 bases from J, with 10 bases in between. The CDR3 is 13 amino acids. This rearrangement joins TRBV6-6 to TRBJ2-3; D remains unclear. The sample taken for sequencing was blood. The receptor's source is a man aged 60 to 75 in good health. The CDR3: CASSDPPSDTQYF. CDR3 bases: TGTGCCAGCAGTGACCCACCCTCAGATACGCAGTATTTT.